This TCR beta chain was identified during a study of cytomegalovirus exposure and HLA in healthy donors. This clone occurred once. The PCR made use of 60 Vbeta and 13 Jbeta primers. Clones were sequenced by immunoSEQ multiplex PCR, and TCRdb holds only the in-frame ones, with some missing. The sample shows around 90,000 clones, under 75% of them seen only once. CDR1 and CDR2 from the germline V gene are LGHNA and YSLEER. The CDR3 contains 16 residues. The V gene end was trimmed by 0 bases and the J gene end by 3 bases; junction bases not matched to a gene: 6. The chain employs TRBV4-3 and TRBJ2-3, with 7 bases lining up with TRBD1. This receptor was taken from a human donor in good health. Specimen: PBMCs. The CDR3 is CASSQEDRAETDTQYF. The CDR3 nucleotides read TGCGCCAGCAGCCAAGAAGACAGGGCAGAAACAGATACGCAGTATTTT.